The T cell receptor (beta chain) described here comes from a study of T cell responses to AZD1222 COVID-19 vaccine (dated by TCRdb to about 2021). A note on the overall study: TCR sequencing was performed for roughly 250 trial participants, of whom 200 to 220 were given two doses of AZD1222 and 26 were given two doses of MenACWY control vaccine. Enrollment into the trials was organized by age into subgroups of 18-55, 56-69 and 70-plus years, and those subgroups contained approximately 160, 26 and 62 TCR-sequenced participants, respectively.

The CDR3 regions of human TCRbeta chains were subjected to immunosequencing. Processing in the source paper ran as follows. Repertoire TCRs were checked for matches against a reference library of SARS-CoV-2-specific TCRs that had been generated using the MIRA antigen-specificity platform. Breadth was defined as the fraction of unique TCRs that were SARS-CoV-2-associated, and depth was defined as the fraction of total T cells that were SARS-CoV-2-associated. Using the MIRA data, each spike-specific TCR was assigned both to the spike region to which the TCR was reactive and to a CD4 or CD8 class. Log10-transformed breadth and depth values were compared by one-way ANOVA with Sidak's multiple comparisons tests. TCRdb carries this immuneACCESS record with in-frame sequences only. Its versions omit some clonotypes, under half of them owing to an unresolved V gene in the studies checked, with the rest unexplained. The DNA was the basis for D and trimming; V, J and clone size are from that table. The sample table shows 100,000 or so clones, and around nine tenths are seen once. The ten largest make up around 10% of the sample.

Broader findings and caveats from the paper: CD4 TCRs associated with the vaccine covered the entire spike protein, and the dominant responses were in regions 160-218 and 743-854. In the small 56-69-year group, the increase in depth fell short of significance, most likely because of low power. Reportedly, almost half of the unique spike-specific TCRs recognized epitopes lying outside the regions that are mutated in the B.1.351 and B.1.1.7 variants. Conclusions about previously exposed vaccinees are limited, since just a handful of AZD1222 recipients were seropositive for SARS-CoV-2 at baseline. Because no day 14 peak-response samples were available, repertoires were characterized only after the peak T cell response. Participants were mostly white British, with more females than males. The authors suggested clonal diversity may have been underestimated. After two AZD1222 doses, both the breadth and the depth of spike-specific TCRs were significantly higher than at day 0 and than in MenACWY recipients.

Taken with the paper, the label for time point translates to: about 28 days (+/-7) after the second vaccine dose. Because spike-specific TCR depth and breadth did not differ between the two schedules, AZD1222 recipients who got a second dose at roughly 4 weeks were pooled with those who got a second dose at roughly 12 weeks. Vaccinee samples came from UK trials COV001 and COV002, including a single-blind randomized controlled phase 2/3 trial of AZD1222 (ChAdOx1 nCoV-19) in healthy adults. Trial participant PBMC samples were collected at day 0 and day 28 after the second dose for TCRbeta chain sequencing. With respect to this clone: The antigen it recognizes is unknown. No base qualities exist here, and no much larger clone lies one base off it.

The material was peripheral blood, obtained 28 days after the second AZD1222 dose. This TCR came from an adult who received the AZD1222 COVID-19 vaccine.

The DNA is TGCAGCGCCAAACCCCCCAGCTTTTCCACTGATGGCTACACCTTC. This encodes CSAKPPSFSTDGYTF. The chain employs TRBV29-1 and TRBJ1-2, with no reliable assignment of the D segment. The CDR3, cysteine through phenylalanine, is 15 amino acids long. Here the CDR3 DNA is all that survives: 45 bases in frame from base 1. Per the germline V gene, SQVTM is the CDR1 and ANQGSEA is the CDR2. V gives up 7 bases and J gives up 6 bases, and the segment between their germline ends measures 24 bases.